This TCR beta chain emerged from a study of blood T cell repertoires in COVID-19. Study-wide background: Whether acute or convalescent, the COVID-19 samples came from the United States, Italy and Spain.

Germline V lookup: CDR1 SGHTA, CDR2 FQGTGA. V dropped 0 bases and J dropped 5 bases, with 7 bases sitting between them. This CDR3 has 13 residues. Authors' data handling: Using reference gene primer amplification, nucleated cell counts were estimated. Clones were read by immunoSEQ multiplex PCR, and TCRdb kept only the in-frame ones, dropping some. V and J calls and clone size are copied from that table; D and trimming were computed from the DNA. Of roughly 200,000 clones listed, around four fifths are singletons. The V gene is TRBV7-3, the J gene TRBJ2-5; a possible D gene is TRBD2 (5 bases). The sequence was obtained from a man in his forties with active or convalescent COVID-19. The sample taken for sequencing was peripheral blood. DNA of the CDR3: TGTGCCAGCAGCTTAACAGAGCGGGAGACCCAGTACTTC. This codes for CASSLTERETQYF.